This TCR beta chain was identified during a study of Tregs in tolerant kidney transplant recipients. The nonmyeloablative bone marrow transplants came from related graft donors, with transient mixed chimerism. From germline, CDR1 is SGDLS and CDR2 YYNGEE. Trimming cost V 1 base and J 9 bases; bases outside gene matches: 6. The CDR3 consists of 16 residues. The assay was immunoSEQ multiplex PCR, and TCRdb's table has in-frame clones only and misses some. Seen here are 90,000 or so clones, 80% to 95% observed once, and the top ten hold roughly 1.5%. The chain has TRBV9 and TRBJ2-2; 13 bases align to TRBD2. This clonotype originated in a human patient who received a combined kidney and bone marrow transplant. Some T cells may be supplied by the graft donor. This sample comprised CD4+ T cells from blood (PBMCs), obtained 12 months after the transplant. The DNA of the CDR3 is TGTGCCAGCAGCGTATCCGGGACTAGCGGGACGAGGGAGCTGTTTTTT. This sequence encodes CASSVSGTSGTRELFF.